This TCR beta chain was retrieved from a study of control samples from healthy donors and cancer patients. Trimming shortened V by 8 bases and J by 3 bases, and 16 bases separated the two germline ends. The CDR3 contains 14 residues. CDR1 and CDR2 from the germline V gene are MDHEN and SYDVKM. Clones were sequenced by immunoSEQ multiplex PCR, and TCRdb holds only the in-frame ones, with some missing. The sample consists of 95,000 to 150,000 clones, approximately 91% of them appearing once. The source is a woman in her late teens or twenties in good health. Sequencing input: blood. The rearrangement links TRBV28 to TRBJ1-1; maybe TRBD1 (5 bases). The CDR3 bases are TGTGCCAGCCTCACACGGGGGGGTTACACTGAAGCTTTCTTT. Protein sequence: CASLTRGGYTEAFF.